The entry below describes one T cell receptor beta chain. Germline assignment: CDR1 MNHNS and CDR2 SASEGT. The junction had 4 bases not matched to a gene; V was cut back by 0 bases and J by 6 bases. CDR3 length equals 15 residues. The authors' processing: By means of reference gene primer amplification, nucleated cell counts were estimated. Sequenced by immunoSEQ multiplex PCR; TCRdb stores in-frame clones only, minus some. V and J calls and clone size follow that table, whereas D and trimming were derived from the DNA. The sample contains roughly 300,000 clones, approximately 87% of which appear only once. The sample is drawn from a study of blood T cell repertoires in COVID-19. Looking at the study overall: Samples representing acute and convalescent COVID-19 were sourced from the United States, Italy and Spain. The analysed material was cDNA or gDNA that came from T cells, B-cell-depleted T cells, or PBMCs.

The Seattle site enrolled patients during active infection and followed them longitudinally. The receptor's source is a woman aged 30 to 39 with COVID-19, enrolled during active disease. The sample was peripheral blood. V and J are TRBV6-1 and TRBJ2-3, with 9 bases matching TRBD2. DNA of the CDR3: TGTGCCAGCAGTGAAGCTAGCGGGGGCCCGGATACGCAGTATTTT. It yields the protein CASSEASGGPDTQYF.